This is a list of T cell receptor beta chains from one sample in a study of cytomegalovirus exposure and HLA in healthy donors. Assay: immunoSEQ multiplex PCR; the TCRdb copy retains only in-frame clones and omits some. The sample lists about 43,000 clones, less than 75% occurring once. The sequenced sample was PBMCs. These receptors originate from a man aged 55 to 70 in good health and CMV-seropositive. The conserved cysteine and the conserved F or W are not part of the CDR3 here.

TRBV6-5	TRBJ2-3	ASSYSTTTDTQY
TRBV9	TRBJ2-1	ASSVGSMNEQF
TRBV7-2	TRBJ2-3	ASSRGLEDTQY
TRBV28	TRBJ1-4	VSSLQSGPGKLF
TRBV6-5	TRBJ2-7	ASSRGGMEGEQY
TRBV7-9	TRBJ1-1	ASSLTQYRANTEAF
TRBV10-2	TRBJ2-2	ASRHPNPLRGRRPGELF
TRBV10-2	TRBJ2-7	ASSDSGGNKYEQY
TRBV7-9	TRBJ1-4	ASSLDGPDRLF
TRBV29-1	TRBJ2-5	SAVSAEREARETQY
TRBV7-9	TRBJ2-7	ASSSRQSYEQY
TRBV7-9	TRBJ1-2	SSSLDSLDYT
TRBV9	TRBJ2-7	ASSVGDSPVPYEQY
TRBV11-3	TRBJ2-1	ASSLTPTYNEQF
TRBV19	TRBJ2-5	ASSRGKQETQY
TRBV10-3	TRBJ2-2	AISESATGNTGELF
TRBV5-4	TRBJ1-4	ASSTNRNVNEKLF